One sample yielded the 24 T cell receptor beta chains listed below, sequenced in a study of T cell changes during pregnancy in multiple sclerosis. Clones were sequenced by immunoSEQ multiplex PCR, and TCRdb holds only the in-frame ones, with some missing. The table includes 90,000 or so clones, 85% to 95% detected once. The specimen was peripheral blood, collected in the first trimester of pregnancy. The source is a female donor in good health, enrolled as a control in a pregnancy study.

This clone appeared a single time. The rearrangement joins TRBV28 to TRBJ2-2, with TRBD1 matching over 8 bases. J gave up 1 base and V 5 bases, and 3 bases lay outside the gene matches. The germline gives CDR1 MDHEN, CDR2 SYDVKM. The CDR3 loop spans 15 amino acids. The CDR3 reads CASSTDRENTGELFF. CDR3 in DNA: TGTGCCAGCAGTACGGACAGGGAGAACACCGGGGAGCTGTTTTTT. Looking up the rest from reference TRBV28 and TRBJ2-2 gives the full variable domain: DVKVTQSSRYLVKRTGEKVFLECVQDMDHENMFWYRQDPGLGLRLIYFSYDVKMKEKGDIPEGYSVSREKKERFSLILESASTNQTSMYLCASSTDRENTGELFFGEGSRLTVL.

This CDR3 is CASRLSGGPNNEQFF. The CDR3 DNA is TGTGCCAGCAGACTCAGCGGGGGGCCAAACAATGAGCAGTTCTTC. The V call is TRBV11-3, the J call TRBJ2-1, with 9 positions matching TRBD2. Germline CDR1 and CDR2: SGHNT and YENEEA. CDR3 length equals 15 residues. V shed 6 bases and J 5 bases; nucleotides not matched to a gene: 8. The whole variable domain, remainder taken from reference TRBV11-3 and TRBJ2-1, is EAGVVQSPRYKIIEKKQPVAFWCNPISGHNTLYWYLQNLGQGPELLIRYENEEAVDDSQLPKDRFSAERLKGVDSTLKIQPAELGDSAVYLCASRLSGGPNNEQFFGPGTRLTVL.

This sequence joins TRBV27 and TRBJ1-2; D not resolved. The V and J ends lost 6 bases and 4 bases respectively, with 15 bases between them. In germline, CDR1 is MNHEY, CDR2 SMNVEV (reference sequence). The CDR3 totals 14 residues. The CDR3 nucleotides are TGTGCCAGCAGGACCTGGGAGGAAGGCTATGGCTACACCTTC. Its protein product is CASRTWEEGYGYTF.

This clone showed up just a few times. The chain is built from TRBV19 and TRBJ1-1; 10 nucleotides line up with TRBD1. This CDR3 region has 14 residues. V gave up 9 bases and J gave up 0 bases; unmatched junction bases: 4. The V gene's germline CDR1 is LNHDA and CDR2 SQIVND (reference sequence). CDR3 in DNA: TGTGCCAGCCGGGACAGGGGAATGAACACTGAAGCTTTCTTT. This sequence encodes CASRDRGMNTEAFF.

This clone was counted once. This chain joins TRBV6-5 and TRBJ1-4; perhaps TRBD1 as D (5 bases). Germline lookup yields CDR1 MNHEY and CDR2 SVGAGI. The V and J ends lost 0 bases and 2 bases respectively, with 7 bases between them. The CDR3 runs to 15 residues. CDR3 amino acids: CASSYSGATNEKLFF. In DNA form, the CDR3 reads TGTGCCAGCAGTTACTCTGGGGCGACTAATGAAAAACTGTTTTTT.

V and J are TRBV7-6 and TRBJ1-3; possibly TRBD1 for D (6 bases). Germline-derived CDR1 and CDR2 are SGHVS and FNYEAQ. Between the trimmed V and J ends, which lost 5 bases and 2 bases, there was a span of 10 bases. There are 14 residues in the CDR3. This CDR3 is CASSPGGTGNTIYF. The CDR3 DNA reads TGTGCCAGCAGCCCGGGGGGCACTGGAAACACCATATATTTT.

J is TRBJ1-2 and V is TRBV7-9; D remains unclear. Per the germline V gene, CDR1 is SEHNR and CDR2 is FQNEAQ (reference sequence). This CDR3 comprises 13 residues. V lost 8 bases and J 14 bases, leaving 24 bases between the germline ends. This CDR3 is CASFPDQITPGTF. The CDR3 DNA is TGTGCCAGCTTCCCGGACCAGATCACCCCGGGGACCTTC.

The chain links TRBV7-2 to TRBJ1-4; 8 bases fit TRBD1. Germline V gene data show CDR1 as SGHTA and CDR2 as FQGNSA. The V and J ends lost 4 bases and 7 bases, in that order; junction bases with no gene match: 11. The CDR3 loop spans 16 amino acids. The DNA of the CDR3 is TGTGCCAGCAGCTCCTCCTCCACAGGGGGGGTTGAAAAACTGTTTTTT. This gives the protein CASSSSSTGGVEKLFF.

This chain joins TRBV9 and TRBJ1-1; maybe TRBD1 (5 bases). The V end was cut by 4 bases, the J end by 5 bases, with 12 bases between. CDR1 is SGDLS, CDR2 YYNGEE, per germline. The CDR3 runs 13 residues. For the CDR3, the DNA is TGTGCCAGCAGCTACGGGGGGGGGACTGAAGCTTTCTTT. Amino acid sequence: CASSYGGGTEAFF.

This chain uses TRBV11-2 with TRBJ1-5; D is ambiguous. This CDR3 region has 13 residues. The V gene's germline CDR1 is SGHAT and CDR2 FQNNGV. The V and J ends lost 0 bases and 8 bases respectively, with 8 bases between them. Written as DNA, the CDR3 is TGTGCCAGCAGCTTAGATTGGCAGGAGCCCCAGCATTTT. The encoded protein is CASSLDWQEPQHF.

This clone was seen a single time. The V and J genes are TRBV13 and TRBJ1-1; the D gene is possibly TRBD1 (5 bases). The CDR3 extends over 15 amino acids. Germline V lookup: CDR1 PRHDT, CDR2 FYEKMQ (reference sequence). V was clipped by 3 bases and J by 5 bases, with 16 bases between them. In DNA form, the CDR3 reads TGTGCCAGCAGCTTCCGGGGGGGGTCGGGGACTGAAGCTTTCTTT. It yields the protein CASSFRGGSGTEAFF.

The rearrangement joins TRBV7-6 to TRBJ1-3; TRBD1 might be the D (5 bases). The CDR3 covers 14 residues. Germline CDR1 and CDR2: SGHVS and FNYEAQ. With 4 bases removed from V and 5 bases from J, the gap between germline ends came to 12 bases. The CDR3 DNA sequence: TGTGCCAGCAGCTCAGACAGATTGCGAAACACCATATATTTT. Amino acids: CASSSDRLRNTIYF.

The V call is TRBV27, the J call TRBJ2-1; maybe TRBD2 (5 bases). The CDR3 is 17 amino acids. V lost 4 bases, J lost 5 bases, and 21 bases lay in between. Germline CDR1 is MNHEY and CDR2 is SMNVEV (reference sequence). CDR3 amino acids: CASSSIMGEGSNNEQFF. In DNA form, the CDR3 reads TGTGCCAGCAGTTCTATAATGGGAGAGGGTTCCAACAATGAGCAGTTCTTC.

This chain links TRBV28 with TRBJ2-1, with TRBD1 as a possible D gene (5 bases). Trimming shortened V by 7 bases and J by 8 bases, and 9 bases separated the two germline ends. The V gene's germline CDR1 is MDHEN and CDR2 SYDVKM. The CDR3 has 11 residues. CDR3: CASIGEYEQFF. CDR3 DNA: TGTGCCAGCATAGGGGAATATGAGCAGTTCTTC.

The V gene is TRBV6-6, the J gene TRBJ2-3; D call uncertain. The germline CDR1 and CDR2 sequences are MNHNY and SVGAGI (reference sequence). The CDR3 spans 12 residues. V gave up 4 bases and J gave up 4 bases, with 6 bases separating them. In DNA, the CDR3 is TGTGCCAGCAGTTCCCCGGCAGATACGCAGTATTTT. Protein sequence: CASSSPADTQYF.

This sequence joins TRBV5-6 and TRBJ1-5, with 7 bases matching TRBD1. The ends lost 0 bases at V and 5 bases at J; junction bases unmatched: 8. The germline gives CDR1 SGHDT, CDR2 YYEEEE. CDR3 length: 16 residues. The CDR3 bases are TGTGCCAGCAGCTTGGGGGGGGCAGGGGGTGATCAGCCCCAGCATTTT. Amino acid sequence: CASSLGGAGGDQPQHF.

The V call is TRBV19, the J call TRBJ1-2; 11 bases are shared with TRBD1. The J segment lost 6 bases and the V segment lost 3 bases, leaving 6 bases of the junction unmatched. Per the germline V gene, CDR1 is LNHDA and CDR2 is SQIVND (reference sequence). CDR3 length: 15 amino acids. The CDR3 sequence: CASSMAGTGGHGYTF. The CDR3 coding sequence is TGTGCCAGTAGTATGGCCGGGACAGGGGGTCATGGCTACACCTTC.

The rearrangement uses TRBV6-1 and TRBJ1-2, with no clear D. The CDR3 is 11 residues long. CDR1 and CDR2 from the germline V gene are MNHNS and SASEGT. V lost 0 bases and J 12 bases, leaving 8 bases between the germline ends. CDR3 sequence: CASSEAPTDTF. The DNA of the CDR3 is TGTGCCAGCAGTGAAGCGCCCACGGACACCTTC.

The V and J genes are TRBV7-3 and TRBJ2-1; 8 nucleotides agree with TRBD1. This CDR3 has 13 amino acids. The junction had 3 bases not matched to a gene; V was cut back by 2 bases and J by 9 bases. From germline, CDR1 is SGHTA and CDR2 FQGTGA. CDR3 DNA sequence: TGTGCCAGCAGCTTATCAGGGGGCGGTGAGCAGTTCTTC. Translation: CASSLSGGGEQFF.

This clone has only one observation. The chain carries TRBV7-9 and TRBJ1-6, with 7 bases matching TRBD1. Germline loops: CDR1 SEHNR, CDR2 FQNEAQ (reference sequence). The CDR3 runs 13 residues. Trimming cost V 4 bases and J 10 bases; bases outside gene matches: 4. The chain's CDR3 is CASSSTGESPLHF. Here the CDR3 DNA reads TGTGCCAGCAGCTCAACAGGGGAGTCACCCCTCCACTTT. Full variable domain (outside the CDR3, taken from reference TRBV7-9 and TRBJ1-6): DTGVSQNPRHKITKRGQNVTFRCDPISEHNRLYWYRQTLGQGPEFLTYFQNEAQLEKSRLLSDRFSAERPKGSFSTLEIQRTEQGDSAMYLCASSSTGESPLHFGNGTRLTVT.

This clone was observed a single time. The rearrangement links TRBV25-1 to TRBJ1-1; 7 nucleotides align to TRBD1. The CDR3 covers 13 residues. The V gene end was trimmed by 4 bases and the J gene end by 7 bases; junction bases not matched to a gene: 6. Germline lookup yields CDR1 MGHDK and CDR2 SYGVNS. CDR3 nucleotide sequence: TGTGCCAGCAGTGCCCAGGACAGGTTTGAAGCTTTCTTT. Translation: CASSAQDRFEAFF.

This chain links TRBV7-3 with TRBJ2-5, with a tentative D call TRBD1 (5 bases). The CDR3 is 15 residues long. The germline CDR1 and CDR2 sequences are SGHTA and FQGTGA. Trimming pared 5 bases from V and 5 bases from J, leaving 18 bases between. The CDR3 reads CASSPIPQGFETQYF. CDR3 coding DNA: TGTGCCAGCAGCCCCATACCCCAGGGTTTCGAGACCCAGTACTTC.

This chain joins TRBV11-2 and TRBJ1-1; the D is unclear. The CDR3 spans 11 residues. With 4 bases removed from V and 10 bases from J, the gap between germline ends came to 10 bases. Per germline, CDR1 SGHAT and CDR2 FQNNGV. The CDR3 DNA reads as TGTGCCAGCAGCTCCGGGGTCCGAGCTTTCTTT. Protein: CASSSGVRAFF.

This clone came up once. The CDR3 region has the DNA TGTGCCAGCAGCTTAGTTGACAGGGGCAGCTCTTTCTTT. Amino acid sequence: CASSLVDRGSSFF. The chain is built from TRBV7-9 and TRBJ1-1; 8 nucleotides match TRBD1. This CDR3 comprises 13 residues. After removal of 1 base from V and 12 bases from J, the junction contained 7 bases not matched to a gene. The V gene's germline CDR1 is SEHNR and CDR2 FQNEAQ (reference sequence).